These T cell receptor beta chains were read from a single sample in a study of blood T cell repertoires in COVID-19. Sequencing used immunoSEQ multiplex PCR; TCRdb keeps in-frame clones, though not all of them. Of about 260,000 clones in the sample, roughly nine tenths were seen once. The sample comprised peripheral blood. These receptors all come from a man aged 18 to 30 with active or convalescent COVID-19. CDR3s include the opening cysteine and the closing phenylalanine or tryptophan. The D gene is left open where the match is weak. Only part of the rows carry a size: once, few, many, or a class if the clone is expanded.

d_gene	j_gene	v_gene	abundance	CDR3nt	CDR3aa
NA	TRBJ1-3	TRBV24-1	NA	TGTGCCACCAGTGAGGGGGGAAATGGAAACACCATATATTTT	CATSEGGNGNTIYF
NA	TRBJ1-5	TRBV6-5	NA	TGTGCCAGCACCGAGGGACTATTGGTGGCCCAGCATTTT	CASTEGLLVAQHF
TRBD2	TRBJ2-1	TRBV7-9	NA	TGTGCCAGCAGCCCACTACGGGGGGATCTTAATGAGCAGTTCTTC	CASSPLRGDLNEQFF
NA	TRBJ2-7	TRBV11-2	NA	TGTGCCAGCAGTCCTCAGGGATACGAGCAGTACTTC	CASSPQGYEQYF
NA	TRBJ2-2	TRBV15	NA	TGTGCCACCAGCAGAGATATACGAGAGGTCGGGGAGCTGTTTTTT	CATSRDIREVGELFF
NA	TRBJ2-7	TRBV30	NA	TGTGCCTGGAGTAGGTGGAGGAGTGGAGCCTACGAGCAGTACTTC	CAWSRWRSGAYEQYF
TRBD1	TRBJ1-1	TRBV6-6	many	TGTGCCAGCAGTTACGCAGGGGGGAAAGGTGAAGCTTTCTTT	CASSYAGGKGEAFF
TRBD1	TRBJ2-6	TRBV30	NA	TGTGCCTGGGTTCTGAGGGGACAGGGTCCCGGGGCCAACGTCCTGACTTTC	CAWVLRGQGPGANVLTF
NA	TRBJ1-1	TRBV10-3	NA	TGTGCCATCGGAGACGGGACTGAAGCTTTCTTT	CAIGDGTEAFF
TRBD2	TRBJ2-5	TRBV7-7	NA	TGTGCCAGCAGCCCGGGACTAGCGGGGGACTCAACCTACTCCCGAGAGACCCAGTACTTC	CASSPGLAGDSTYSRETQYF
TRBD1	TRBJ2-7	TRBV25-1	NA	TGTGCCAGCAGTGAGGGACAGGACTCCTACGAGCAGTACTTC	CASSEGQDSYEQYF
TRBD2	TRBJ2-7	TRBV7-2	NA	TGTGCCAGCAGCTCCAAGGGACTAGCGGGAGGCCCCTCCTACGAGCAGTACTTC	CASSSKGLAGGPSYEQYF
NA	TRBJ1-1	TRBV1	NA	TGCACCAGCAGCCAAGGGAAGGGGTCGCCCGAAGCTTTCTTT	CTSSQGKGSPEAFF
NA	TRBJ2-2	TRBV28	NA	TGTGCCAGCATCGTGGGCTCAGGGATTGCCGGGGAGCTGTTTTTT	CASIVGSGIAGELFF
NA	TRBJ1-2	TRBV13	NA	TGTGCCAGCAGCCTTCCCCAAGTGGTGAGTGGCTACACCTTC	CASSLPQVVSGYTF
TRBD1	TRBJ1-2	TRBV12-3/TRBV12-4	NA	TGTGCCAGCAGCCACAGGGGAGATGGCTACACCTTC	CASSHRGDGYTF
NA	TRBJ1-6	TRBV6-5	once	TGTGCCAGCAGTTACTCGGAGGGGAGGGGACCCCTCCACTTT	CASSYSEGRGPLHF
NA	TRBJ2-1	TRBV2	NA	TGTGCCAGCAGTGAGGAGGGGACGGCCTACAATGAGCAGTTCTTC	CASSEEGTAYNEQFF
NA	TRBJ1-3	TRBV24-1	once	TGTGCCACCAGTGATCCGGGACTTGGGGACACCATATATTTT	CATSDPGLGDTIYF
NA	TRBJ2-5	TRBV18	NA	TGTGCCAGCTCACCAGGAGACCCGGGAGCCCGCGAGACCCAGTACTTC	CASSPGDPGARETQYF
NA	TRBJ1-3	TRBV21-1	NA	TGTGCCAGCAGCAAAGTGGGGGACAGGGGATCCGGAAACACCATATATTTT	CASSKVGDRGSGNTIYF
NA	TRBJ2-3	TRBV7-8	NA	TGTGCCAGCAGCTTAGGGTATCCTGTTGGGCGCACAGATACGCAGTATTTT	CASSLGYPVGRTDTQYF
NA	TRBJ2-1	TRBV7-2	few	TGTGCCAGCAGCTTAGCGTTCAGGGATAATGAGCAGTTCTTC	CASSLAFRDNEQFF
TRBD1	TRBJ1-6	TRBV19	NA	TGTGCCAGTAGTATAGATTGGACAGGGGGTTCACCCCTCCACTTT	CASSIDWTGGSPLHF
NA	TRBJ2-3	TRBV28	NA	TGTGCCAGCAGTTCGGGAGCTGATAACACAGATACGCAGTATTTT	CASSSGADNTDTQYF
TRBD1	TRBJ1-2	TRBV2	NA	TGTGCCAGCAGCTTAGGACAGGGGGCTGATGGCTACACCTTC	CASSLGQGADGYTF
NA	TRBJ1-1	TRBV6-2/TRBV6-3	NA	TGTGCCAGCAGTTACAGGGGCGACACTGAAGCTTTCTTT	CASSYRGDTEAFF
NA	TRBJ2-7	TRBV3-1/TRBV3-2	NA	TGTGCCAGCAGCCAAAATCCCCAGGGGTCTACCTACGAGCAGTACTTC	CASSQNPQGSTYEQYF
NA	TRBJ2-6	TRBV28	NA	TGTGCCAGCAGTTTCGACGTGGGACAAACATTCTCTGGGGCCAACGTCCTGACTTTC	CASSFDVGQTFSGANVLTF
TRBD1	TRBJ2-7	TRBV5-1	NA	TGCGCCAGCGCCCCAGGGACAGGGCTGAACGAGCAGTACTTC	CASAPGTGLNEQYF
TRBD1	TRBJ1-2	TRBV12-5	NA	TGTGCTAGTGTCTCTGACAGGGAATTCCTTTATGGCTACACCTTC	CASVSDREFLYGYTF
TRBD2	TRBJ2-2	TRBV12-3/TRBV12-4	NA	TGTGCCAGCAGGACTAGCGGGTTCGGGGAGCTGTTTTTT	CASRTSGFGELFF
NA	TRBJ2-1	TRBV6-4	NA	TGTGCCAGCAGTGATAATCGAACGGAGGGACAGACGACAGACAATGAGCAGTTCTTC	CASSDNRTEGQTTDNEQFF
TRBD1	TRBJ1-2	TRBV7-6	once	TGTGCCAGCAGCTTAGCGGGGACAGGACCTTCCTATGGCTACACCTTC	CASSLAGTGPSYGYTF
NA	TRBJ2-1	TRBV5-1	once	TGCGCCAGCAGTTGGCTAGCGCCGGACACGAATGAGCAGTTCTTC	CASSWLAPDTNEQFF
TRBD1	TRBJ1-2	TRBV12-3/TRBV12-4	NA	TGTGCCAGCACCCCGGACAGGGCTGGTGGCTACACCTTC	CASTPDRAGGYTF
NA	TRBJ2-5	TRBV5-8	NA	TGTGCCAGCAGCATCCGGACTATAGAAGAGACCCAGTACTTC	CASSIRTIEETQYF
TRBD1	TRBJ2-3	TRBV15	NA	TGTGCCACCAGCAGAGATGGGACAGTACAGGGTACGCAGTATTTT	CATSRDGTVQGTQYF
TRBD1	TRBJ1-2	TRBV27	NA	TGTGCCAGCAGTTTACAGGGACAGACCCTCTATGGCTACACCTTC	CASSLQGQTLYGYTF
TRBD1	TRBJ1-2	TRBV6-7	once	TGTGCCAGCAGTTCATCGGGACAGGAATTGTATCCCCCCCCAGGCACCTTC	CASSSSGQELYPPPGTF
NA	TRBJ1-3	TRBV6-5	NA	TGTGCCAGCAGTTACTCGGGGGACACTTCTGGAAACACCATATATTTT	CASSYSGDTSGNTIYF
NA	TRBJ1-3	TRBV7-8	NA	TGTGCCAGCAGCTTGAGACAGCGCTCTGGAAACACCATATATTTT	CASSLRQRSGNTIYF
NA	TRBJ1-1	TRBV9	once	TGTGCCAGCAGCCCCTTGGACAGACCATCGGACACTGAAGCTTTCTTT	CASSPLDRPSDTEAFF
NA	TRBJ1-5	TRBV4-2	NA	TGTGCCAGCAGCCGGGGGGTAGGTAGCGGTCAGCCCCAGCATTTT	CASSRGVGSGQPQHF
NA	TRBJ1-5	TRBV28	NA	TGTGCCAGCAGCCCTACGACAGAAAATCAGCCCCAGCATTTT	CASSPTTENQPQHF
TRBD1	TRBJ2-1	TRBV13	NA	TGTGCCAGCAGCCGGGACAGGGGTATTGATGAGCAGTTCTTC	CASSRDRGIDEQFF
TRBD1	TRBJ2-5	TRBV4-1	NA	TGCGCCAGCAGCCTGCCCGGGACAGGGAGAGAGACCCAGTACTTC	CASSLPGTGRETQYF
NA	TRBJ1-5	TRBV27	NA	TGTGCCAGCAGTTTTGGTCCCGCGAGTCAGCCCCAGCATTTT	CASSFGPASQPQHF
NA	TRBJ2-1	TRBV12-3/TRBV12-4	NA	TGTGCCAGCAGAGACAGCCACAATGAGCAGTTCTTC	CASRDSHNEQFF
NA	TRBJ2-7	TRBV11-2	once	TGTGCCAGCAGCTCTAGGCGGGACTACGAGCAGTACTTC	CASSSRRDYEQYF
NA	TRBJ2-1	TRBV9	NA	TGTGCCAGCAGCGTTCCCCGCAATGAGCAGTTCTTC	CASSVPRNEQFF
TRBD1	TRBJ1-2	TRBV11-3	once	TGTGCCAGCAGCCCTCGACAGGGAAATGGCTACACCTTC	CASSPRQGNGYTF
NA	TRBJ2-7	TRBV5-5	NA	TGTGCCAGCAGCTTTCTGGGGACTCCCCCCTACGAGCAGTACTTC	CASSFLGTPPYEQYF
NA	TRBJ2-5	TRBV10-3	once	TGTGCCATCAGTGGAACCGCGGGGCAAGAGACCCAGTACTTC	CAISGTAGQETQYF
TRBD2	TRBJ2-3	TRBV7-8	NA	TGTGCCAGCAGCTCCCGGGTAGCGGGAGGGCCGTTAGCCGCAGATACGCAGTATTTT	CASSSRVAGGPLAADTQYF
NA	TRBJ2-2	TRBV7-2	NA	TGTGCCAGCAGCTTAGCAGAGGTCGGGGAGCTGTTTTTT	CASSLAEVGELFF
NA	TRBJ1-5	TRBV6-5	NA	TGTGCCAGCAGTCGCGAAGTAGATCAGCCCCAGCATTTT	CASSREVDQPQHF
TRBD1	TRBJ2-7	TRBV30	NA	TGTGCCTGGGGACGGGGGACAGGGGGTTACGAGCAGTACTTC	CAWGRGTGGYEQYF